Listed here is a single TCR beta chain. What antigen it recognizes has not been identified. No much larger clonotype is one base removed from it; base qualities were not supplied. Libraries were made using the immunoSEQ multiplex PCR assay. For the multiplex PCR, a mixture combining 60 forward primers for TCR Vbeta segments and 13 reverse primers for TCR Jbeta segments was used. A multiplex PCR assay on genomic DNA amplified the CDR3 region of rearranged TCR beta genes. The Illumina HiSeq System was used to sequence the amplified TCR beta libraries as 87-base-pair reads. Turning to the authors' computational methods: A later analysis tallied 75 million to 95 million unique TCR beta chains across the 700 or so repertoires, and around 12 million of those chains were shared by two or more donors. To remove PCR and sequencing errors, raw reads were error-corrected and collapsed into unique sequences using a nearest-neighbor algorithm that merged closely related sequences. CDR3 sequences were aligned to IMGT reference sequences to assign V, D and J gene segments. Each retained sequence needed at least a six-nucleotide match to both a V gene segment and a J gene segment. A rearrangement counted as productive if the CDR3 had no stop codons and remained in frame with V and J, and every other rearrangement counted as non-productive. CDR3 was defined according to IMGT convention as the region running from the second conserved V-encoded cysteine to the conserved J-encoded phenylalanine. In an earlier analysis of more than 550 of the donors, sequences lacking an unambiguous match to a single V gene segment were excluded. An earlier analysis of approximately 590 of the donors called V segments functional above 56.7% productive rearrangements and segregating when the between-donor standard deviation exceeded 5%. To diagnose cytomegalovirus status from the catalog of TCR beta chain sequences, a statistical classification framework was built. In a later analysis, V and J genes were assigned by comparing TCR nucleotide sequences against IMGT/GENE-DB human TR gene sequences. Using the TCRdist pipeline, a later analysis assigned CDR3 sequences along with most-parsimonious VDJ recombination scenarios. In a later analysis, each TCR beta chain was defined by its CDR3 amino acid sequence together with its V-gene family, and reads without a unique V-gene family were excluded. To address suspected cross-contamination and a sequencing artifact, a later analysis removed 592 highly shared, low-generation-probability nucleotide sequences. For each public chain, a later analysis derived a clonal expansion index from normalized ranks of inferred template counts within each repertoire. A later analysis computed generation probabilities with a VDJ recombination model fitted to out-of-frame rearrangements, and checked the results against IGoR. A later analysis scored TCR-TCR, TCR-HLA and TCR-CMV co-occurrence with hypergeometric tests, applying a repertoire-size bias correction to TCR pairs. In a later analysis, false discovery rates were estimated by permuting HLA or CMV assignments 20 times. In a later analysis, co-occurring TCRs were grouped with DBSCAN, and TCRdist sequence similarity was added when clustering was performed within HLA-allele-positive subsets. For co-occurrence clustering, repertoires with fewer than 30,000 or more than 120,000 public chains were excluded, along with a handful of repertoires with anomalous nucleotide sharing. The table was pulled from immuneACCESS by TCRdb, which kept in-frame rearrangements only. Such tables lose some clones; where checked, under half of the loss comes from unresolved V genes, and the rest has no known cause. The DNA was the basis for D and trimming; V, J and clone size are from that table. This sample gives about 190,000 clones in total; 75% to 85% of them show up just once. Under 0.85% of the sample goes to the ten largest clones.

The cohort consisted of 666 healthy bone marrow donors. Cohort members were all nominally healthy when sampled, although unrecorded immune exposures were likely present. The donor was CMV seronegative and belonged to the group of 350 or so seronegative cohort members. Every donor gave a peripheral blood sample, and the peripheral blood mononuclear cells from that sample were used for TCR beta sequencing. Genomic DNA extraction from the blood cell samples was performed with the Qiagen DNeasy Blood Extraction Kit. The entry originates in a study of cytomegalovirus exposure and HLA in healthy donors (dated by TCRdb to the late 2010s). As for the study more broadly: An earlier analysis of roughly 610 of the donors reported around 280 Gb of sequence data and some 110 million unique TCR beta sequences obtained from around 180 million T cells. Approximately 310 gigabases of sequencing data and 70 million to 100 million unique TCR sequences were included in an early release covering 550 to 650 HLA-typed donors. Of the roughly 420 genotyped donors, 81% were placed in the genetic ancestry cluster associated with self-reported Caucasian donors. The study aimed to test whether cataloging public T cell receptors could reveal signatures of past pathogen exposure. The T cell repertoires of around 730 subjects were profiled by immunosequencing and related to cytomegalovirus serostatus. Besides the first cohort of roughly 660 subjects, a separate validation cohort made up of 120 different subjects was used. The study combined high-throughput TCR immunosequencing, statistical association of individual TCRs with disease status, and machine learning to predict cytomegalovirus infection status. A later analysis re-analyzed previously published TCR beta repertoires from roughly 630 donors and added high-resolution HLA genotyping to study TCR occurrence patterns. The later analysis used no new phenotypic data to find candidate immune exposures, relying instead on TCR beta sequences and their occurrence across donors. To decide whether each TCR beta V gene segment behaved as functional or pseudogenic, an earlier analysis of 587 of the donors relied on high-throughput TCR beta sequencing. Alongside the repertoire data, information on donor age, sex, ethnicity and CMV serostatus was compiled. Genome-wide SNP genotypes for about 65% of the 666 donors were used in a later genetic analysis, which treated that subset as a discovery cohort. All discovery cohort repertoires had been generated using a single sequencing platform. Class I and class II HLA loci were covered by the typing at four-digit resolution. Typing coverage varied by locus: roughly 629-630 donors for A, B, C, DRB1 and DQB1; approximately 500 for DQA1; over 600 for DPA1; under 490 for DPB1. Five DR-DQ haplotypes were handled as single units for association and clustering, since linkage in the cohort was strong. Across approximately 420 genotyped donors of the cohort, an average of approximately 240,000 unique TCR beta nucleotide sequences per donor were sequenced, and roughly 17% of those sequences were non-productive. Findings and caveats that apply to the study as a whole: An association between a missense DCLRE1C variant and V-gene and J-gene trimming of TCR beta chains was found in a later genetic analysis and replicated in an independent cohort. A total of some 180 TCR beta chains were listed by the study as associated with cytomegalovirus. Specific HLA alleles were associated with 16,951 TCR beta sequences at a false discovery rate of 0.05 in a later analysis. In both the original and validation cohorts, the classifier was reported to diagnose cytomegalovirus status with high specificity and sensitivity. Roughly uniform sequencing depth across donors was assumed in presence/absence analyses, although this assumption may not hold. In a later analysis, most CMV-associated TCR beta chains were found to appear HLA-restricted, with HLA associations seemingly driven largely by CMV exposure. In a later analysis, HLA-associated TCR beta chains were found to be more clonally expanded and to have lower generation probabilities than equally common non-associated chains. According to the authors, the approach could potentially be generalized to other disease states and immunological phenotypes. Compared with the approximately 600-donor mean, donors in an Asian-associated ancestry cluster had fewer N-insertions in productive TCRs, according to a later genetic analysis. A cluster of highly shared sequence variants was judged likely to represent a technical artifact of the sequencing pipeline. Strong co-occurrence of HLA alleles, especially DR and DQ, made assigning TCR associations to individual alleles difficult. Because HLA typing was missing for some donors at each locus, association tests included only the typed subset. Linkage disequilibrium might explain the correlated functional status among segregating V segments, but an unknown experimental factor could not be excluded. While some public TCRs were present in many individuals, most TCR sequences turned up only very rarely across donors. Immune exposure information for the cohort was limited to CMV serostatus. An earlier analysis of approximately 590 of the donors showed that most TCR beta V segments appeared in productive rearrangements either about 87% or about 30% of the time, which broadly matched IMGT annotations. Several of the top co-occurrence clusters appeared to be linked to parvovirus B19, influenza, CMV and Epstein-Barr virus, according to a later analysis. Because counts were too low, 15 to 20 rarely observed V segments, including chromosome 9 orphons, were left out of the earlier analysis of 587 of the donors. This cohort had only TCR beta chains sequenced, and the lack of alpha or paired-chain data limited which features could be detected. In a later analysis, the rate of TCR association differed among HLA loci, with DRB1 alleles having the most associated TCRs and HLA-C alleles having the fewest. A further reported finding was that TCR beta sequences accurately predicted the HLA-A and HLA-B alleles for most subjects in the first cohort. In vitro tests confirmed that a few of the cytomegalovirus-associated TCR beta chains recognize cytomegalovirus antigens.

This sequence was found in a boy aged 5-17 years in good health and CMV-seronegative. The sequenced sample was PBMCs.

The nucleotide sequence reads as follows: TGTGCCAGCGGGAAGGGGGAGAACACCGGGGAGCTGTTTTTT. This translates into CASGKGENTGELFF. In this chain, TRBV2 is recombined with TRBJ2-2; a tentative D call is TRBD1 (6 bases match). In the germline V gene, CDR1 corresponds to SNHLY and CDR2 to FYNNEI. The CDR3, cysteine through phenylalanine, is 14 amino acids long. The entry retains the CDR3 DNA only, 42 bases that are in frame from base 1. V gives up 8 bases and J gives up 1 base, and the segment between their germline ends measures 11 bases.